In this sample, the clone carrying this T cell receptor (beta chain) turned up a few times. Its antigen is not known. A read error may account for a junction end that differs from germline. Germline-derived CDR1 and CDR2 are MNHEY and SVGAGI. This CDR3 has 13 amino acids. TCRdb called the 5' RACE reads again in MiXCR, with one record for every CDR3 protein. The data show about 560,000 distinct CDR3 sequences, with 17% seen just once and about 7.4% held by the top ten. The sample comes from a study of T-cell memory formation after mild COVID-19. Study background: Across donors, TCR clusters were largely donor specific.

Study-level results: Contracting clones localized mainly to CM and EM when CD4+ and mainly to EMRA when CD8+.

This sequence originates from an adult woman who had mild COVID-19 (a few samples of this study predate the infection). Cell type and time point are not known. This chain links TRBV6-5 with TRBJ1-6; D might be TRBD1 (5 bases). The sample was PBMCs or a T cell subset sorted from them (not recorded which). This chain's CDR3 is CASSYYRGSPLHF. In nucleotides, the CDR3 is TGTGCCAGCAGCTACTATAGGGGTTCACCCCTCCACTTT.